This record covers a single T cell receptor beta chain. This sample is drawn from a study of blood T cell repertoires in COVID-19. Original processing methods: Scientists estimated how many nucleated cells there were by amplifying reference gene primers. TCRdb's copy holds only in-frame clones and misses some; the assay was immunoSEQ multiplex PCR. Clone size and the V and J calls come from that table; the DNA yielded D and trimming. Of approximately 210,000 clones listed, almost 90% are singletons. The germline gives CDR1 SGHNT, CDR2 YENEEA. Between the trimmed V and J ends, which lost 4 bases and 6 bases, there was a span of 9 bases. The length of the CDR3 is 12 residues.

The origin of this receptor is a man aged 18 to 30 with active or convalescent COVID-19. Input material: peripheral blood. The chain combines TRBV11-3 with TRBJ1-1, with D possibly matching TRBD1 (5 bases). CDR3 nucleotides: TGTGCCAGCAGCTCCCGGGGGGCTGAAGCTTTCTTT. Amino acid sequence: CASSSRGAEAFF. The variable domain in full, completed from reference TRBV11-3 and TRBJ1-1, reads EAGVVQSPRYKIIEKKQPVAFWCNPISGHNTLYWYLQNLGQGPELLIRYENEEAVDDSQLPKDRFSAERLKGVDSTLKIQPAELGDSAVYLCASSSRGAEAFFGQGTRLTVV.